The source of this T cell receptor (beta chain) is a study of blood T cells in healthy people across ages. This clonotype was seen a few times. Next came a second PCR, run for about 7 to 12 cycles, which used a sample-barcoded 5' primer along with a J-beta primer mix. A single record per CDR3 protein comes from TCRdb applying MiXCR to the 5' RACE reads. Of 600,000 to 900,000 distinct CDR3 sequences listed, under 30% are singletons. The CDR3 runs to 13 residues. Germline V CDR1 and CDR2: DFQATT, SNEGSKA (reference sequence). V was clipped by 1 base and J by 3 bases; unmatched bases: 1. This same sample was also taken into another study, of T cells of mothers and their children.

This TCR derives from a boy aged 10-17 years in good health. The sample was blood. J is TRBJ2-7 and V is TRBV20-1; 9 bases agree with TRBD1. CDR3 bases: TGCAGTGCTAGAGGGGACAGGGACTACGAGCAGTACTTC. Its protein is CSARGDRDYEQYF.